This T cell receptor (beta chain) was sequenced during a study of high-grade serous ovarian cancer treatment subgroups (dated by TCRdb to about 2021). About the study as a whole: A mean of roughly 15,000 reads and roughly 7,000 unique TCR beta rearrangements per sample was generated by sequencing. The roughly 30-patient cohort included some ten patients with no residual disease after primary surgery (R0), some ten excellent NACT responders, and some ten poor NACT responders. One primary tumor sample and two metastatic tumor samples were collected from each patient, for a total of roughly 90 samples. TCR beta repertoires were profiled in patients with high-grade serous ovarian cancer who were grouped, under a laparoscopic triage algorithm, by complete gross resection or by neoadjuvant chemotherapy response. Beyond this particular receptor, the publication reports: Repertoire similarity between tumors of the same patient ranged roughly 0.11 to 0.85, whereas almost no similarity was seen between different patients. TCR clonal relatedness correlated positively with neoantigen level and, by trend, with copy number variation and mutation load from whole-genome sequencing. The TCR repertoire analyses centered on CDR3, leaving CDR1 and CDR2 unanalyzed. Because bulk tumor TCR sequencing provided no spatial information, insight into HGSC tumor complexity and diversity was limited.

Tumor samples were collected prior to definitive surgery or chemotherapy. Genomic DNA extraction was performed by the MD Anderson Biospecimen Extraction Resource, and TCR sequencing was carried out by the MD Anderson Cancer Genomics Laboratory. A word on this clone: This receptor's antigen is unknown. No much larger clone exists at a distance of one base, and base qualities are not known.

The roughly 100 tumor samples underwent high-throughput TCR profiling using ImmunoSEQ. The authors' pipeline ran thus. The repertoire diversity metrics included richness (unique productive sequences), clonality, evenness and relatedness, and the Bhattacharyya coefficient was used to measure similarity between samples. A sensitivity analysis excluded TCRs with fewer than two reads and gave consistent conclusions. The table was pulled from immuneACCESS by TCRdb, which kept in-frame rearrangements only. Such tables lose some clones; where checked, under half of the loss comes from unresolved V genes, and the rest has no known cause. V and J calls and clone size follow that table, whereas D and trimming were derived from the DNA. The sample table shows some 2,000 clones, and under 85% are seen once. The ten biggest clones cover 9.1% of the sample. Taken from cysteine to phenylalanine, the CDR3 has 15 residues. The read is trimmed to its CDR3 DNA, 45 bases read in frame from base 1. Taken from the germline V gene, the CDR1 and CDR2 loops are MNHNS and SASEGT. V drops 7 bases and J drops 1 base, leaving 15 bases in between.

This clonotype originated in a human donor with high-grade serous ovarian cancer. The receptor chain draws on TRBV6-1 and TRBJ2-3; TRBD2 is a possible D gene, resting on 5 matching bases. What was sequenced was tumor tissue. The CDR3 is CASTRRVEGTDTQYF. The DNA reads TGTGCCAGCACCAGAAGGGTGGAGGGCACAGATACGCAGTATTTT.